A selection of T cell receptor beta chains follows, all from one sample in a study of identical twins. TCRdb processed the 5' RACE reads anew with MiXCR; each CDR3 protein has one entry. The profile shows 1.5 million to 2 million distinct CDR3 sequences, around 29% of them singletons. Sequencing was done on a sample of cord blood. The receptors come from a newborn girl in good health. Both conserved end residues are part of each CDR3. The order of the fields is CDR3 protein, CDR3 DNA, J gene, clone size, D gene, V gene. The D gene is left open where the match is weak. Part of the rows lack a size; the others show once, few, many or a class for expanded clones.

CDR3 protein: CASMTGQGTDTQYF
CDR3 DNA: TGTGCCAGCATGACCGGACAGGGAACAGATACGCAGTATTTT
J gene: TRBJ2-3
clone size: .
D gene: TRBD1
V gene: TRBV12-3/TRBV12-4

CDR3 protein: CASSLRVHPSYEQYF
CDR3 DNA: TGTGCCAGTAGTCTCCGGGTTCACCCCTCCTACGAGCAGTACTTC
J gene: TRBJ2-7
clone size: .
D gene: .
V gene: TRBV19

CDR3 protein: CASRAEVSYNEQFF
CDR3 DNA: TGTGCCAGCCGAGCGGAGGTCTCCTACAATGAGCAGTTCTTC
J gene: TRBJ2-1
clone size: few
D gene: .
V gene: TRBV11-2

CDR3 protein: CASSLLPGASEAFF
CDR3 DNA: TGTGCCAGCAGTTTATTGCCAGGGGCATCTGAAGCTTTCTTT
J gene: TRBJ1-1
clone size: .
D gene: .
V gene: TRBV27

CDR3 protein: CASSLSSAFWGEKLFF
CDR3 DNA: TGCGCCAGCAGCCTAAGCAGCGCCTTTTGGGGTGAAAAACTGTTTTTT
J gene: TRBJ1-4
clone size: .
D gene: .
V gene: TRBV4-1

CDR3 protein: CSAREVGETQYF
CDR3 DNA: TGCAGTGCTAGGGAAGTAGGCGAGACCCAGTACTTC
J gene: TRBJ2-5
clone size: .
D gene: .
V gene: TRBV20-1

CDR3 protein: CASSQDRSGANEQFF
CDR3 DNA: TGTGCCAGCAGCCAAGATCGGTCAGGGGCCAACGAGCAGTTCTTC
J gene: TRBJ2-1
clone size: once
D gene: .
V gene: TRBV4-2

CDR3 protein: CASSFGGIGTNEQFF
CDR3 DNA: TGTGCCAGCAGTTTTGGAGGGATAGGGACCAATGAGCAGTTCTTC
J gene: TRBJ2-1
clone size: once
D gene: .
V gene: TRBV27

CDR3 protein: CATSPFLGTGELFF
CDR3 DNA: TGTGCCACCAGCCCTTTCCTCGGGACCGGGGAGCTGTTTTTT
J gene: TRBJ2-2
clone size: .
D gene: .
V gene: TRBV2

CDR3 protein: CASSFSPGLETQYF
CDR3 DNA: TGTGCCAGCAGTTTCAGTCCGGGGTTAGAGACCCAGTACTTC
J gene: TRBJ2-5
clone size: .
D gene: .
V gene: TRBV12-3/TRBV12-4

CDR3 protein: CASSLRQGAQGYTF
CDR3 DNA: TGTGCCAGCAGTTTACGACAGGGGGCCCAGGGCTACACCTTC
J gene: TRBJ1-2
clone size: .
D gene: TRBD1
V gene: TRBV27

CDR3 protein: CASNHPEGTGQETQYF
CDR3 DNA: TGTGCCAGCAACCATCCGGAGGGGACAGGGCAAGAGACCCAGTACTTC
J gene: TRBJ2-5
clone size: .
D gene: TRBD1
V gene: TRBV25-1

CDR3 protein: CASRGDHTNTGELFF
CDR3 DNA: TGTGCCTCCCGGGGGGACCACACCAACACCGGGGAGCTGTTTTTT
J gene: TRBJ2-2
clone size: .
D gene: TRBD2
V gene: TRBV2

CDR3 protein: CASRQQGALHYGYTF
CDR3 DNA: TGTGCCAGCAGACAACAGGGGGCCTTACACTATGGCTACACCTTC
J gene: TRBJ1-2
clone size: .
D gene: TRBD1
V gene: TRBV6-1

CDR3 protein: CASSLVSAGVETQYF
CDR3 DNA: TGCGCCAGCAGCTTGGTATCAGCGGGAGTAGAGACCCAGTACTTC
J gene: TRBJ2-5
clone size: .
D gene: TRBD2
V gene: TRBV5-1

CDR3 protein: CATSDSSGSTDTQYF
CDR3 DNA: TGTGCCACCAGTGATTCGTCCGGCAGCACAGATACGCAGTATTTT
J gene: TRBJ2-3
clone size: .
D gene: .
V gene: TRBV24-1

CDR3 protein: CSYLRDRGDTQYF
CDR3 DNA: TGCAGCTACCTCCGGGACAGGGGGGATACGCAGTATTTT
J gene: TRBJ2-3
clone size: many
D gene: TRBD1
V gene: TRBV29-1

CDR3 protein: CASRGGPSSNIQYF
CDR3 DNA: TGCGCCAGCAGGGGCGGCCCCAGCAGTAACATTCAGTACTTC
J gene: TRBJ2-4
clone size: .
D gene: .
V gene: TRBV5-1

CDR3 protein: CSAGQGGDSNQPRHF
CDR3 DNA: TGCAGTGCTGGGCAAGGGGGGGATAGCAATCAGCCCCGGCATTTT
J gene: TRBJ1-5
clone size: .
D gene: .
V gene: TRBV20-1

CDR3 protein: CSARVSWDEQFF
CDR3 DNA: TGCAGTGCTAGAGTCAGTTGGGATGAGCAGTTCTTC
J gene: TRBJ2-1
clone size: .
D gene: .
V gene: TRBV20-1

CDR3 protein: CASSPPGLAASYNEQFF
CDR3 DNA: TGTGCCAGCAGTCCCCCTGGACTAGCGGCCTCCTACAATGAGCAGTTCTTC
J gene: TRBJ2-1
clone size: .
D gene: TRBD2
V gene: TRBV28

CDR3 protein: CSAFGRARDTQYF
CDR3 DNA: TGCAGTGCGTTCGGCAGGGCGAGAGATACGCAGTATTTT
J gene: TRBJ2-3
clone size: few
D gene: .
V gene: TRBV20-1

CDR3 protein: CASSFDLTRTDTQYF
CDR3 DNA: TGTGCCAGCAGCTTTGACTTGACTCGAACAGATACGCAGTATTTT
J gene: TRBJ2-3
clone size: many
D gene: .
V gene: TRBV7-2

CDR3 protein: CASSFRQTIGNIQYF
CDR3 DNA: TGTGCCAGCAGCTTTCGGCAGACCATCGGAAACATTCAGTACTTC
J gene: TRBJ2-4
clone size: few
D gene: .
V gene: TRBV13

CDR3 protein: CSAEGGTDTQYF
CDR3 DNA: TGCAGTGCCGAGGGGGGCACAGATACGCAGTATTTT
J gene: TRBJ2-3
clone size: many
D gene: .
V gene: TRBV20-1

CDR3 protein: CASSVGGGGANEKLFF
CDR3 DNA: TGTGCCAGCAGCGTTGGAGGGGGCGGTGCTAATGAAAAACTGTTTTTT
J gene: TRBJ1-4
clone size: .
D gene: TRBD1
V gene: TRBV9

CDR3 protein: CASSRGQGFVKNIQYF
CDR3 DNA: TGCGCCAGCAGCCGAGGACAGGGGTTTGTCAAAAACATTCAGTACTTC
J gene: TRBJ2-4
clone size: few
D gene: TRBD1
V gene: TRBV5-1

CDR3 protein: CASSDERVVNTEAFF
CDR3 DNA: TGTGCCAGCAGTGACGAAAGAGTGGTGAACACTGAAGCTTTCTTT
J gene: TRBJ1-1
clone size: few
D gene: .
V gene: TRBV2

CDR3 protein: CASSKFGGAEFCNEQFF
CDR3 DNA: TGTGCCAGCAGCAAATTCGGGGGGGCTGAGTTCTGCAATGAGCAGTTCTTC
J gene: TRBJ2-1
clone size: few
D gene: .
V gene: TRBV21-1

CDR3 protein: CASSLDFVGDEQYF
CDR3 DNA: TGTGCCAGCAGCTTAGATTTTGTGGGGGATGAGCAGTACTTC
J gene: TRBJ2-7
clone size: few
D gene: .
V gene: TRBV7-9

CDR3 protein: CASKREVGELFF
CDR3 DNA: TGTGCCAGCAAAAGGGAGGTCGGGGAGCTGTTTTTT
J gene: TRBJ2-2
clone size: few
D gene: .
V gene: TRBV28

CDR3 protein: CASSSTGTGGVEQYF
CDR3 DNA: TGTGCCAGCAGTTCTACCGGGACAGGGGGTGTTGAGCAGTACTTC
J gene: TRBJ2-7
clone size: .
D gene: TRBD1
V gene: TRBV28

CDR3 protein: CATSDWGPDRDGNQPQHF
CDR3 DNA: TGTGCCACCAGTGATTGGGGCCCCGACAGGGATGGCAATCAGCCCCAGCATTTT
J gene: TRBJ1-5
clone size: .
D gene: TRBD1
V gene: TRBV24-1

CDR3 protein: CSARGASGSRELFF
CDR3 DNA: TGCAGTGCCAGGGGGGCTAGCGGGAGTAGGGAGCTGTTTTTT
J gene: TRBJ2-2
clone size: .
D gene: TRBD2
V gene: TRBV20-1

CDR3 protein: CSAGVGLAGDEQYF
CDR3 DNA: TGCAGTGCCGGGGTAGGCCTAGCGGGAGACGAGCAGTACTTC
J gene: TRBJ2-7
clone size: .
D gene: TRBD2
V gene: TRBV20-1

CDR3 protein: CASSWRFQGETQYF
CDR3 DNA: TGTGCCAGCAGTTGGAGGTTCCAAGGGGAGACCCAGTACTTC
J gene: TRBJ2-5
clone size: .
D gene: .
V gene: TRBV28

CDR3 protein: CSASVGATSYEQYF
CDR3 DNA: TGCAGTGCTAGCGTGGGGGCTACCTCCTACGAGCAGTACTTC
J gene: TRBJ2-7
clone size: many
D gene: .
V gene: TRBV20-1

CDR3 protein: CSSSASDQRFF
CDR3 DNA: TGTTCCAGCAGCGCTAGCGATCAGCGGTTCTTC
J gene: TRBJ2-1
clone size: few
D gene: .
V gene: TRBV7-9

CDR3 protein: CASSYWDRGLKDYGYTF
CDR3 DNA: TGTGCCAGCAGTTACTGGGACAGGGGGCTTAAAGACTATGGCTACACCTTC
J gene: TRBJ1-2
clone size: few
D gene: TRBD1
V gene: TRBV6-5

CDR3 protein: CSVEDPRRAKVGTLNYGYTF
CDR3 DNA: TGCAGCGTTGAAGACCCAAGACGGGCGAAAGTCGGGACACTGAACTATGGCTACACCTTC
J gene: TRBJ1-2
clone size: .
D gene: .
V gene: TRBV29-1

CDR3 protein: CASGGLESTDTQYF
CDR3 DNA: TGTGCCAGCGGGGGACTAGAAAGCACAGATACGCAGTATTTT
J gene: TRBJ2-3
clone size: .
D gene: TRBD2
V gene: TRBV2

CDR3 protein: CASSRGVGSDNEKLFF
CDR3 DNA: TGTGCCAGCAGCCGCGGGGTGGGCTCAGACAATGAAAAACTGTTTTTT
J gene: TRBJ1-4
clone size: .
D gene: .
V gene: TRBV7-6

CDR3 protein: CATSREWTSGYNEQFF
CDR3 DNA: TGTGCCACCAGCAGAGAGTGGACTAGCGGCTACAATGAGCAGTTCTTC
J gene: TRBJ2-1
clone size: .
D gene: TRBD2
V gene: TRBV15

CDR3 protein: CASSLRGADNSPLHF
CDR3 DNA: TGTGCCAGCAGCCTACGGGGGGCAGATAATTCACCCCTCCACTTT
J gene: TRBJ1-6
clone size: .
D gene: .
V gene: TRBV4-2

CDR3 protein: CASSLYLAGGPEELFF
CDR3 DNA: TGTGCCAGCAGTTTATACCTAGCGGGAGGGCCTGAGGAGCTGTTTTTT
J gene: TRBJ2-2
clone size: once
D gene: TRBD2
V gene: TRBV28

CDR3 protein: CAWSGRGSYEQYF
CDR3 DNA: TGTGCCTGGAGCGGACGGGGTTCCTACGAGCAGTACTTC
J gene: TRBJ2-7
clone size: few
D gene: .
V gene: TRBV30

CDR3 protein: CASSEAEDRGSEKLFF
CDR3 DNA: TGTGCCAGCAGTGAAGCGGAGGACAGGGGGTCCGAAAAACTGTTTTTT
J gene: TRBJ1-4
clone size: few
D gene: TRBD1
V gene: TRBV6-1

CDR3 protein: CASSLESGFYGYTF
CDR3 DNA: TGTGCCAGCAGCTTAGAGTCAGGGTTCTATGGCTACACCTTC
J gene: TRBJ1-2
clone size: few
D gene: .
V gene: TRBV7-2

CDR3 protein: CASSLVKDSLSNQPQHF
CDR3 DNA: TGTGCCAGCAGCCTGGTCAAGGACAGTCTAAGCAATCAGCCCCAGCATTTT
J gene: TRBJ1-5
clone size: .
D gene: .
V gene: TRBV3-1

CDR3 protein: CASSQDKKNEQYF
CDR3 DNA: TGTGCCAGCAGCCAAGATAAGAAGAACGAGCAGTACTTC
J gene: TRBJ2-7
clone size: few
D gene: .
V gene: TRBV4-2

CDR3 protein: CASSLEYTGSYGYTF
CDR3 DNA: TGTGCCAGCAGTTTAGAGTATACAGGCAGCTATGGCTACACCTTC
J gene: TRBJ1-2
clone size: many
D gene: .
V gene: TRBV12-3/TRBV12-4

CDR3 protein: CSARDTGPHEQYF
CDR3 DNA: TGCAGTGCTAGAGATACGGGGCCTCACGAGCAGTACTTC
J gene: TRBJ2-7
clone size: .
D gene: .
V gene: TRBV20-1

CDR3 protein: CSATAGLAEQETQYF
CDR3 DNA: TGCAGTGCTACCGCGGGACTAGCGGAACAAGAGACCCAGTACTTC
J gene: TRBJ2-5
clone size: few
D gene: TRBD2
V gene: TRBV20-1